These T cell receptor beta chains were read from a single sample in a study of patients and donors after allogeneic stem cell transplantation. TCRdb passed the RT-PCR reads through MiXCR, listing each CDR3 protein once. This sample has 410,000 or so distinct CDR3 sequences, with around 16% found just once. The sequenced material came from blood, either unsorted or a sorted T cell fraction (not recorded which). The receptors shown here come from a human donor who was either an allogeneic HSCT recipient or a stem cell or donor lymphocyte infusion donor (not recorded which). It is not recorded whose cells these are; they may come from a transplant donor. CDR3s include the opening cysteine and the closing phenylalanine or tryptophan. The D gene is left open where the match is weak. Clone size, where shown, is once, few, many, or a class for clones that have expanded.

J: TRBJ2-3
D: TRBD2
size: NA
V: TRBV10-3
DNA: TGTGCCATCAGTGAGTCGTGGCGGGAGGGCACAGATACGCAGTATTTT
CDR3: CAISESWREGTDTQYF

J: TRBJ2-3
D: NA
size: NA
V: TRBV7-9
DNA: TGTGCCAGCAGCTTTGTCCCGGTGGTGGCAGATACGCAGTATTTT
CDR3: CASSFVPVVADTQYF

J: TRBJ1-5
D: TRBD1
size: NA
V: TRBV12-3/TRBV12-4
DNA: TGTGCCAGCAACCCGGGACAGGGGGTATCTAGCAATCAGCCCCAGCATTTT
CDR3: CASNPGQGVSSNQPQHF

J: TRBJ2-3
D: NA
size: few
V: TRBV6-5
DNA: TGTGCCAGCAGTTACTCGCCTTTGGCGGCGGACACAGATACGCAGTATTTT
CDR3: CASSYSPLAADTDTQYF

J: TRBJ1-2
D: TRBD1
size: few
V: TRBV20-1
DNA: TGCAGTGCTCGGATGTCCCGGGACAGGGTAAATGGCTACACCTTC
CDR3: CSARMSRDRVNGYTF

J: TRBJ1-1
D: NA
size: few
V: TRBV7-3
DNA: TGTGCCAGCAGCTCACAGGGCGCTGAAGCTTTCTTT
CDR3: CASSSQGAEAFF

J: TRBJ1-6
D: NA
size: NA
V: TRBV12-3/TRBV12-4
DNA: TGTGCCAGCAGTTTAGCGCTAGGGGGAGGGGCACCCCTCCACTTT
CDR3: CASSLALGGGAPLHF

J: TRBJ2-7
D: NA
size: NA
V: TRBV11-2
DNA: TGTGCCAGCAGCTTAAGTTACGGGGGATCCTCCTACGAGCAGTACTTC
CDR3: CASSLSYGGSSYEQYF

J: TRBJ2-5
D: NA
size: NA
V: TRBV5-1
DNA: TGCGCCAGCAGCTATCCGGCCCAACTACAAGAGACCCAGTACTTC
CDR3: CASSYPAQLQETQYF

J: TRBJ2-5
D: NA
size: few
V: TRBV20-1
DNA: TGCAGTGCTTCGGGTCCCTCTTGGGAGACCCAGTACTTC
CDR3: CSASGPSWETQYF

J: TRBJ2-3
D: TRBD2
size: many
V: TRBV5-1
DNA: TGCGCCAGCAGCCCAAACCCTACACTAGCGGGAGGGCCGGATACGCAGTATTTT
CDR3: CASSPNPTLAGGPDTQYF